This T cell receptor beta chain derives from a study of cytomegalovirus exposure and HLA in healthy donors. Study at large: Ancestry clustering placed around four fifths of roughly 410 genotyped donors in the Caucasian-associated cluster.

This CDR3 has 14 residues. Looked up from germline, CDR1 is GTSNPN and CDR2 is SVGIG (reference sequence). V lost 0 bases and J lost 6, with 12 bases in between. Primers included in the PCR were 60 Vbeta and 13 Jbeta primers. Data came from immunoSEQ multiplex PCR; TCRdb stores just in-frame clones and leaves some out. The profile shows 60,000 to 75,000 clones, 60% to 80% of them singletons. Only a few counts were recorded for this clone. Its antigen is as yet unknown. General observations from the study: Several V segments, TRBV6-2 and TRBV6-3 among them, could not be told apart and were dropped.

The clonotype comes from a woman aged 25 to 39 in good health and CMV-seropositive. Specimen: PBMCs. The chain uses TRBV30 and TRBJ1-5; D remains ambiguous. CDR3 sequence reads: CAWSVPRNPQPQHF. The CDR3 DNA follows: TGTGCCTGGAGTGTACCGCGTAACCCTCAGCCCCAGCATTTT.